These T cell receptor beta chains were read from a single sample in a study of graft-versus-host responses after intestinal transplantation. The method was immunoSEQ multiplex PCR; TCRdb's version includes in-frame clones alone and lacks a portion of them. The table shows 35,000 to 40,000 clones, with around four fifths occurring only once. Sequences were derived from PBMCs, sampled about 160 weeks after transplant. These receptors all come from a human patient who received an intestinal transplant, so some T cells may come from the graft donor. The CDR3 runs from the conserved cysteine through the conserved F or W. D genes are given only for firm matches. Some rows mark clone size as missing; the rest say once, few, many or name a class of expanded clone.

clone_size	d_call	j_call	v_call	cdr3_aa	cdr3_nt
.	.	TRBJ2-1	TRBV21-1	CASSKGGGESVEQFF	TGTGCCAGCAGCAAAGGGGGGGGAGAGTCGGTTGAGCAGTTCTTC
.	TRBD1	TRBJ2-7	TRBV19	CASSTGQGDEQYF	TGTGCCAGTAGTACCGGACAGGGCGACGAGCAGTACTTC
.	.	TRBJ2-2	TRBV4-2	CASSQDRRVGELFF	TGTGCCAGCAGCCAAGATCGTAGGGTCGGGGAGCTGTTTTTT
.	.	TRBJ2-2	TRBV11-2	CASSSAATWTNTGELFF	TGTGCCAGCAGTTCAGCCGCGACATGGACTAACACCGGGGAGCTGTTTTTT
.	TRBD1	TRBJ2-1	TRBV27	CATADRMYNEQFF	TGTGCCACCGCGGACAGGATGTACAATGAGCAGTTCTTC
once	.	TRBJ1-2	TRBV4-1	CASSQKTIYTF	TGCGCCAGCAGCCAGAAGACCATCTACACCTTC
.	.	TRBJ2-7	TRBV6-5	CASSYSSGSYEQYF	TGTGCCAGCAGTTACTCTAGCGGCTCCTACGAGCAGTACTTC
.	TRBD2	TRBJ2-2	TRBV9	CASSPGGAGELFF	TGTGCCAGCAGCCCGGGGGGGGCCGGGGAGCTGTTTTTT
.	.	TRBJ1-2	TRBV5-1	CASSLAVGGLNYGYTF	TGCGCCAGCAGCTTGGCCGTCGGGGGGCTGAACTATGGCTACACCTTC
.	.	TRBJ2-5	TRBV29-1	CSVANIRFRAQETQYF	TGCAGCGTTGCTAACATAAGGTTTCGGGCCCAAGAGACCCAGTACTTC
few	.	TRBJ2-6	TRBV10-3	CAISESGSGANVLTF	TGTGCCATCAGTGAGTCCGGCTCTGGGGCCAACGTCCTGACTTTC
.	.	TRBJ1-5	TRBV4-2	CASSPQDNQPQHF	TGTGCCAGCAGCCCGCAGGACAATCAGCCCCAGCATTTT
.	.	TRBJ2-6	TRBV6-4	CASSDGSGANVLTF	TGTGCCAGCAGTGACGGCTCTGGGGCCAACGTCCTGACTTTC
.	TRBD2	TRBJ2-1	TRBV18	CASSPGLAQSEQFF	TGTGCCAGCTCACCGGGACTAGCTCAGAGTGAGCAGTTCTTC
.	.	TRBJ2-1	TRBV10-1	CASSEGLEIGEQFF	TGCGCCAGCAGTGAGGGACTGGAGATCGGTGAGCAGTTCTTC
.	TRBD1	TRBJ1-5	TRBV6-5	CASRKGQGLTWPQHF	TGTGCCAGCAGGAAAGGACAGGGACTTACATGGCCCCAGCATTTT
.	.	TRBJ1-2	TRBV7-6	CASSLSAADGYTF	TGTGCCAGCAGCTTATCCGCCGCCGATGGCTACACCTTC
.	.	TRBJ1-1	TRBV18	CASSPVRQANTEAFF	TGTGCCAGCTCACCGGTGAGGCAGGCGAACACTGAAGCTTTCTTT
.	.	TRBJ1-5	TRBV6-5	CASSYRGGDSNQPQHF	TGTGCCAGCAGTTACCGGGGGGGCGACAGCAATCAGCCCCAGCATTTT
.	TRBD1	TRBJ1-1	TRBV5-5	CASSFYGTENTEAFF	TGTGCCAGCAGCTTCTATGGGACAGAGAACACTGAAGCTTTCTTT
.	.	TRBJ2-1	TRBV6-1	CASSERNEQFF	TGTGCCAGCAGTGAGAGGAATGAGCAGTTCTTC
.	TRBD1	TRBJ1-1	TRBV18	CASSQDRESTEAFF	TGTGCCAGCTCTCAAGACAGGGAATCCACTGAAGCTTTCTTT
.	TRBD2	TRBJ2-3	TRBV7-9	CASSASGGADTQYF	TGTGCCAGCAGCGCGAGCGGGGGGGCAGATACGCAGTATTTT
.	TRBD1	TRBJ1-3	TRBV5-4	CASSPGQGSNSGNTIYF	TGTGCCAGCAGCCCTGGACAGGGTTCAAACTCTGGAAACACCATATATTTT
.	TRBD1	TRBJ1-6	TRBV4-1	CASSQPGQGNSPLHF	TGCGCCAGCAGCCAACCGGGACAGGGAAACTCACCCCTCCACTTT
few	.	TRBJ2-5	TRBV5-6	CASSLEPGLETQYF	TGTGCCAGCAGCTTGGAACCAGGGTTAGAGACCCAGTACTTC
.	.	TRBJ1-2	TRBV10-3	CAISGGVQGEDYTF	TGTGCCATCAGTGGTGGGGTGCAGGGTGAAGACTACACCTTC
.	TRBD2	TRBJ2-7	TRBV11-2	CASSLERTSRYEQYF	TGTGCCAGCAGCTTAGAGAGGACTAGCCGCTACGAGCAGTACTTC